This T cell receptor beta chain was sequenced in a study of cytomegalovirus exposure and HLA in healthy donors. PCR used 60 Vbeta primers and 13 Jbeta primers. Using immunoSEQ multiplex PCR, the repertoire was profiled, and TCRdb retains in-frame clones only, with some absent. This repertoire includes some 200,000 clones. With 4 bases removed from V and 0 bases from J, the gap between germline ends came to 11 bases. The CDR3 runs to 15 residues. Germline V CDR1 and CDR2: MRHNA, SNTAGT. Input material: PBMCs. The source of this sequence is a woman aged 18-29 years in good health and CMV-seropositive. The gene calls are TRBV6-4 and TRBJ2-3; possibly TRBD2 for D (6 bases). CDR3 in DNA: TGTGCCAGCAGTGTGGAGAGCGGGAGCACAGATACGCAGTATTTT. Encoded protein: CASSVESGSTDTQYF.